One and the same sample provided the 30 T cell receptor beta chains below, sequenced in a study of T cell changes during pregnancy in multiple sclerosis. Clones were read by immunoSEQ multiplex PCR, and TCRdb kept only the in-frame ones, dropping some. Counted here are approximately 70,000 clones, roughly 92% occurring once; the ten biggest clones make up 1.5% to 2.5%. Sequencing was performed on peripheral blood, taken in the second trimester of pregnancy. The origin of the receptors is a female donor with multiple sclerosis, enrolled in a pregnancy study.

V and J are TRBV9 and TRBJ2-7; D unresolved. Trimming stripped 4 bases from V and 6 bases from J, with 14 bases between. The CDR3 consists of 13 residues. Per the germline V gene, CDR1 is SGDLS and CDR2 is YYNGEE. The CDR3 here is CASSLNLLGEQYF. The CDR3 DNA reads as TGTGCCAGCAGCCTCAACCTTCTCGGCGAGCAGTACTTC. Combining the CDR3 with reference TRBV9 and TRBJ2-7 gives the whole variable domain DSGVTQTPKHLITATGQRVTLRCSPRSGDLSVYWYQQSLDQGLQFLIQYYNGEERAKGNILERFSAQQFPDLHSELNLSSLELGDSALYFCASSLNLLGEQYFGPGTRLTVT.

CDR3 in amino acids: CASSLTRADYSGVGTQYF. The CDR3 nucleotides read TGTGCCAGCAGCTTAACGCGAGCGGACTACTCGGGGGTTGGTACGCAGTATTTT. V usage is TRBV7-3 and J usage is TRBJ2-3; maybe TRBD2 (6 bases). This CDR3 comprises 18 residues. The germline CDR1 and CDR2 sequences are SGHTA and FQGTGA. Trimming took off 0 bases at V and 8 bases at J, with 24 bases between the two ends. The full variable domain, in which reference TRBV7-3 and TRBJ2-3 provide the parts outside the CDR3, is GAGVSQTPSNKVTEKGKYVELRCDPISGHTALYWYRQSLGQGPEFLIYFQGTGAADDSGLPNDRFFAVRPEGSVSTLKIQRTERGDSAVYLCASSLTRADYSGVGTQYFGPGTRLTVL.

V and J are TRBV11-2 and TRBJ2-2; D may be TRBD2 (5 bases). Looked up from germline, CDR1 is SGHAT and CDR2 is FQNNGV. V lost 4 bases and J lost 4, with 7 bases in between. The CDR3 contains 13 residues. The CDR3 DNA is TGTGCCAGCAGCTGGGAGTTCACCGGGGAGCTGTTTTTT. Protein product: CASSWEFTGELFF.

The chain uses TRBV2 and TRBJ2-2; maybe TRBD2 (6 bases). Germline V lookup: CDR1 SNHLY, CDR2 FYNNEI. V shed 3 bases and J shed 0 bases, with 20 bases lying between them. This CDR3 comprises 19 residues. CDR3 sequence reads: CASSDQLGGSATNTGELFF. CDR3 sequence (DNA): TGTGCCAGCAGTGATCAGTTAGGAGGGAGTGCCACGAACACCGGGGAGCTGTTTTTT.

This sequence joins TRBV6-5 and TRBJ2-5; 7 bases are shared with TRBD1. V trimming: 5 bases; J trimming: 2 bases; junction bases outside the gene matches: 5. The germline V gene encodes CDR1 MNHEY and CDR2 SVGAGI. This CDR3 is built from 14 residues. CDR3 nucleotide sequence: TGTGCCAGCAGTAGCCGGGACAGACAAGAGACCCAGTACTTC. The encoded protein is CASSSRDRQETQYF.

V is TRBV18 and J is TRBJ2-7; 7 bases are shared with TRBD1. This CDR3 is built from 14 residues. Germline CDR1 and CDR2: KGHSH and LQKENI. J gave up 6 bases and V 2 bases, and 7 bases lay outside the gene matches. CDR3 in DNA: TGTGCCAGCTCACCATCAAGACAGGGCTCCGAGCAGTACTTC. Translating gives CASSPSRQGSEQYF.

The J gene is TRBJ2-3, the V gene TRBV6-1, with TRBD2 matching 9 bases. Unmatched junction bases numbered 7, after V lost 3 bases and J lost 3 bases. In germline, CDR1 is MNHNS, CDR2 SASEGT. The CDR3 runs 16 residues. The CDR3 nucleotides read TGTGCCAGCAGTGATCGCCTAGCGGGAAAGACAGATACGCAGTATTTT. This codes for CASSDRLAGKTDTQYF.

This chain connects TRBV27 to TRBJ2-3, with D unresolved. Germline-derived CDR1 and CDR2 are MNHEY and SMNVEV (reference sequence). CDR3 length equals 11 residues. The ends were cut back, 4 bases at V and 6 bases at J, with 5 bases in the middle. The DNA for the CDR3 is TGTGCCAGCAGTTCCCGGGATACGCAGTATTTT. Its translation: CASSSRDTQYF.

Here the CDR3 DNA reads TGTGCCAGCAGCGTACAGGGAAACTATGGCTACACCTTC. Translated, it gives CASSVQGNYGYTF. This sequence joins TRBV9 and TRBJ1-2; TRBD1 is a possible D gene (5 bases). The germline V gene has CDR1 SGDLS and CDR2 YYNGEE. The CDR3 sequence is 13 residues long. V gave up 1 base and J gave up 2 bases, with 6 bases separating them.

This chain joins TRBV6-5 and TRBJ1-2, with TRBD1 matching 8 bases. Germline loops: CDR1 MNHEY, CDR2 SVGAGI. The CDR3 consists of 15 residues. The junction had 9 bases not matched to a gene; V was cut back by 7 bases and J by 2 bases. The CDR3: CASTLTGAGNYGYTF. The DNA of the CDR3 is TGTGCCAGCACGTTGACAGGGGCTGGGAACTATGGCTACACCTTC.

The rearrangement uses TRBV7-2 and TRBJ2-5; 10 nucleotides match TRBD2. There are 15 residues in the CDR3. The V and J ends lost 3 bases and 4 bases, in that order; junction bases with no gene match: 5. Germline CDR1 reads SGHTA; CDR2 reads FQGNSA. CDR3 bases: TGTGCCAGCAGCTTTCTAGCGGGGGTTCCAGAGACCCAGTACTTC. It specifies CASSFLAGVPETQYF.

The chain links TRBV11-2 to TRBJ2-3, with 14 bases aligning to TRBD2. The length of the CDR3 is 15 residues. CDR1 and CDR2 from the germline V gene are SGHAT and FQNNGV. V lost 5 bases to trimming and J lost 5 bases; unmatched junction nucleotides: 3. CDR3 nucleotides: TGTGCCAGCAGCCCGGGGACTAGCGGGGGAGATACGCAGTATTTT. Translated, it gives CASSPGTSGGDTQYF.

The chain links TRBV19 to TRBJ1-5; D possibly corresponds to TRBD1 (5 bases). The CDR3 sequence is 17 residues long. Germline CDR1 reads LNHDA; CDR2 reads SQIVND (reference sequence). V gave up 1 base and J gave up 6 bases, with 19 bases separating them. The CDR3 sequence is CASSIAHTLRGFQPQHF. The CDR3 DNA reads as TGTGCCAGTAGTATAGCACACACCCTTAGGGGTTTTCAGCCCCAGCATTTT.

CDR3 protein: CASSLGGGTNEQFF. CDR3 bases: TGTGCCAGCAGCTTGGGCGGGGGGACGAATGAGCAGTTCTTC. V usage is TRBV5-4 and J usage is TRBJ2-1; 8 positions match TRBD2. Germline V gives CDR1 SGHNT, CDR2 YYREEE (reference sequence). The trim removed 0 bases at V and 7 bases at J, leaving 3 bases unmatched. This CDR3 contains 14 residues.

This chain connects TRBV6-5 to TRBJ2-7; the match to TRBD1 covers 8 bases. This CDR3 has 15 amino acids. With 7 bases clipped from V and 4 bases from J, the junction kept 12 bases outside the gene matches. The V gene's germline CDR1 is MNHEY and CDR2 SVGAGI. CDR3 residues: CASKGAGTGLYEQYF. CDR3 in DNA: TGTGCCAGCAAGGGGGCCGGGACAGGTCTTTACGAGCAGTACTTC.

The rearrangement joins TRBV7-2 to TRBJ1-4; the D is unclear. Per the germline V gene, CDR1 is SGHTA and CDR2 is FQGNSA. V was trimmed by 5 bases and J by 0 bases, leaving 7 bases between them. The CDR3 runs 14 residues. The CDR3 DNA reads TGTGCCAGCAGCGGGCTTTCAACTAATGAAAAACTGTTTTTT. Amino acid sequence: CASSGLSTNEKLFF. The whole variable domain, filled in from reference TRBV7-2 and TRBJ1-4, reads GAGVSQSPSNKVTEKGKDVELRCDPISGHTALYWYRQSLGQGLEFLIYFQGNSAPDKSGLPSDRFSAERTGGSVSTLTIQRTQQEDSAVYLCASSGLSTNEKLFFGSGTQLSVL.

The chain joins TRBV27 to TRBJ2-7; possibly TRBD1 for D (6 bases). The CDR3 spans 16 residues. CDR1 is MNHEY and CDR2 is SMNVEV in the germline V gene (reference sequence). The V end lost 5 bases, the J end lost 6 bases, and 23 bases lay between the germline ends. The DNA for the CDR3 is TGTGCCAGCAGTCCGTCAGACAGGCGCATGCTTGTCGAGCAGTACTTC. Translating it yields CASSPSDRRMLVEQYF.

The rearrangement uses TRBV6-5 and TRBJ1-3; the D gene is possibly TRBD1 (5 bases). The CDR3 length is 14 residues. Looked up from germline, CDR1 is MNHEY and CDR2 is SVGAGI. V shed 7 bases and J shed 3 bases, with 13 bases lying between them. The CDR3 region is CASTQGPGGNTIYF. The CDR3 DNA reads TGTGCCAGCACCCAGGGCCCGGGTGGAAACACCATATATTTT.

V is TRBV14 and J is TRBJ2-2; the D is unclear. V was cut by 4 bases and J by 6 bases, with 12 bases left in between. CDR3 length equals 14 residues. The germline V gene has CDR1 SGHDN and CDR2 FVKESK. CDR3 sequence: CASSLFTDAGELFF. The CDR3 DNA is TGTGCCAGCAGCCTATTCACAGACGCCGGGGAGCTGTTTTTT.

The rearrangement links TRBV6-1 to TRBJ2-7; D remains ambiguous. CDR1 is MNHNS, CDR2 SASEGT, per germline. CDR3 length equals 14 residues. V dropped 1 base and J dropped 3 bases, with 10 bases sitting between them. This chain's CDR3 is CASSEGWSGYEQYF. The CDR3, as DNA: TGTGCCAGCAGTGAAGGGTGGTCCGGCTACGAGCAGTACTTC.

The chain employs TRBV6-6 and TRBJ1-5; D unresolved. V dropped 4 bases and J dropped 6 bases, with 4 bases sitting between them. Germline V gene sequence: CDR1 MNHNY, CDR2 SVGAGI (reference sequence). The CDR3 length is 11 residues. Here the CDR3 DNA reads TGTGCCAGCAGTTCCGGTCAGCCCCAGCATTTT. It codes for CASSSGQPQHF.

The chain employs TRBV5-1 and TRBJ2-1; 12 positions agree with TRBD2. The germline gives CDR1 SGHRS, CDR2 YFSETQ. The CDR3 has 16 residues. V was pared by 7 bases and J by 9 bases, with 14 bases of the junction left unmatched. CDR3 in DNA: TGCGCCAGCTGTTCCGGGATCACTAGCGGGGGGATTGAGCAGTTCTTC. This translates into CASCSGITSGGIEQFF.

The genes are TRBV11-3 and TRBJ2-7; 10 nucleotides line up with TRBD2. Trimming at V came to 3 bases and at J to 7 bases, leaving 12 bases not matched to a gene. CDR1 and CDR2 (germline): SGHNT, YENEEA. The CDR3 consists of 16 residues. CDR3 sequence: CASSFRLAGGKGEQYF. The CDR3 bases are TGTGCCAGCAGCTTCAGATTAGCGGGGGGCAAAGGGGAGCAGTACTTC.

The V gene is TRBV29-1, the J gene TRBJ2-2, with TRBD2 matching 8 bases. Germline lookup yields CDR1 SQVTM and CDR2 ANQGSEA. CDR3 length equals 15 residues. The ends lost 6 bases at V and 2 bases at J; junction bases unmatched: 8. In nucleotides, the CDR3 is TGCAGCGTCAGTAGCGGGACTTTCAACACCGGGGAGCTGTTTTTT. As protein: CSVSSGTFNTGELFF.

A note on this clone: Germline and junction disagree at one end, which may indicate a read error. The chain has TRBV7-7 and TRBJ2-2, with TRBD1 as a possible D gene (5 bases). Germline assignment: CDR1 SSHAT and CDR2 FNYEAQ (reference sequence). This CDR3 spans 12 amino acids. The CDR3 loop is CASRANTGELFF. DNA for the CDR3: TGTGCTAGCAGGGCCAACACCGGGGAGCTGTTTTTT.

The V call is TRBV9, the J call TRBJ2-5; a possible D gene is TRBD2 (5 bases). V was pared by 2 bases and J by 5 bases, with 13 bases between. This CDR3 contains 14 residues. In germline, CDR1 is SGDLS, CDR2 YYNGEE. The CDR3 region has the DNA TGTGCCAGCAGCGTCGGAGGTTCGGAGGAGACCCAGTACTTC. Its protein product is CASSVGGSEETQYF.

The chain links TRBV28 to TRBJ2-7; 12 positions match TRBD2. CDR1 and CDR2 (germline): MDHEN, SYDVKM. J lost 3 bases, V lost 4 bases, and 4 bases had no gene match. The CDR3 totals 15 residues. The CDR3 coding sequence is TGTGCCAGCAGTTCGACTAGCGGGAGAGTCTACGAGCAGTACTTC. Encoded protein: CASSSTSGRVYEQYF.

The chain recombines TRBV27 with TRBJ1-4; 7 bases line up with TRBD1. Trimming took 3 bases from V and 4 from J; bases not matched to a gene: 5. The CDR3 extends over 15 amino acids. Germline V gene data show CDR1 as MNHEY and CDR2 as SMNVEV (reference sequence). CDR3 nucleotide sequence: TGTGCCAGCAGTTTCCGGGACAGCCTTAATGAAAAACTGTTTTTT. Translation gives CASSFRDSLNEKLFF.

The rearrangement uses TRBV6-1 and TRBJ1-3; D not resolved. Germline V gene data show CDR1 as MNHNS and CDR2 as SASEGT. The CDR3 covers 15 residues. The ends were cut back, 8 bases at V and 0 bases at J, with 14 bases in the middle. DNA for the CDR3: TGTGCCAGCGGCCAGCCTACTAGCTCTGGAAACACCATATATTTT. Its protein is CASGQPTSSGNTIYF.

The DNA for the CDR3 is TGTGCCAGCAGCCCATACGGGGAAACCTACGAGCAGTACTTC. Encoded protein: CASSPYGETYEQYF. The rearrangement uses TRBV7-2 and TRBJ2-7, with D perhaps TRBD2 (5 bases). Per the germline V gene, CDR1 is SGHTA and CDR2 is FQGNSA. CDR3 length: 14 residues. V was trimmed by 5 bases and J by 2 bases, leaving 13 bases between them. Full variable domain (remainder filled in from reference TRBV7-2 and TRBJ2-7): GAGVSQSPSNKVTEKGKDVELRCDPISGHTALYWYRQSLGQGLEFLIYFQGNSAPDKSGLPSDRFSAERTGGSVSTLTIQRTQQEDSAVYLCASSPYGETYEQYFGPGTRLTVT.